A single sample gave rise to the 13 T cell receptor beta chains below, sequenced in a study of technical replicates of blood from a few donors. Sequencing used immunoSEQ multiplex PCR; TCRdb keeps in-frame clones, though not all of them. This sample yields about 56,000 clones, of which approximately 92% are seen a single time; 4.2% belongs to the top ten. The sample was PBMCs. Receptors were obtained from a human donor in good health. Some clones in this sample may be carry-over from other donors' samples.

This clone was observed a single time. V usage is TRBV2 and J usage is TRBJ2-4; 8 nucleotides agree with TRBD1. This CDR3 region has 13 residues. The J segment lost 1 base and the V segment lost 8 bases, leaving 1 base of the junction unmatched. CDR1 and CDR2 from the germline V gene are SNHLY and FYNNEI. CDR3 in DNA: TGTGCCAGCTCAGGGGGCGCCAAAAACATTCAGTACTTC. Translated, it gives CASSGGAKNIQYF.

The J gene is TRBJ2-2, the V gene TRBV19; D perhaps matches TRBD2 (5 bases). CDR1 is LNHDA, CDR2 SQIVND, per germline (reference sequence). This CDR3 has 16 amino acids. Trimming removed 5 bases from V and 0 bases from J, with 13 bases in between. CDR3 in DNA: TGTGCCAGTAGTTCCCAACTAGGGACGAACACCGGGGAGCTGTTTTTT. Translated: CASSSQLGTNTGELFF.

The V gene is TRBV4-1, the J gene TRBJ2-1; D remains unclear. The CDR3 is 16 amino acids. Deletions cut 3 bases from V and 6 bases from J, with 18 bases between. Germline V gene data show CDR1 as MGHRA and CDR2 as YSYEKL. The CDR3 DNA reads TGCGCCAGCAGCCAGCTTCAGGTAATTCTGCTCAATGAGCAGTTCTTC. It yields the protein CASSQLQVILLNEQFF.

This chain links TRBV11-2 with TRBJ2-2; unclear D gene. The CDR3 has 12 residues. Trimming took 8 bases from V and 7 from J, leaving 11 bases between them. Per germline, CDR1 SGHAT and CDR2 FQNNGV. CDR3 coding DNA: TGTGCCAGCTCCTCGAGATTCGGGGAGCTGTTTTTT. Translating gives CASSSRFGELFF.

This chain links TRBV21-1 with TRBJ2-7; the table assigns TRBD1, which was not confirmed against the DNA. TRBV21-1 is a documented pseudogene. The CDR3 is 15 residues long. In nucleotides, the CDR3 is TGTGCCAGCAGCAATGACACCAACCCCCCCTACGAGCAGTACTTC. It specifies CASSNDTNPPYEQYF.

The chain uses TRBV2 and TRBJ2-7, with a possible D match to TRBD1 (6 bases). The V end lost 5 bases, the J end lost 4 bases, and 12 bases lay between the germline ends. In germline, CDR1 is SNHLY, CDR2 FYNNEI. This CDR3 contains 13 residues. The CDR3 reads CASSRDILYEQYF. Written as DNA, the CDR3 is TGTGCCAGCAGTCGGGACATCCTTTACGAGCAGTACTTC.

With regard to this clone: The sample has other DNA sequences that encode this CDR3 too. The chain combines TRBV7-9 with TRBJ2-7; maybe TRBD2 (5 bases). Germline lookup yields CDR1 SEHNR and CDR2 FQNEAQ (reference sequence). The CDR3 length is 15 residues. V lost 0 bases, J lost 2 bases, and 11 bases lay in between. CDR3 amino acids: CASSLADGKTYEQYF. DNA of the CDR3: TGTGCCAGCAGCTTAGCGGACGGGAAAACCTACGAGCAGTACTTC.

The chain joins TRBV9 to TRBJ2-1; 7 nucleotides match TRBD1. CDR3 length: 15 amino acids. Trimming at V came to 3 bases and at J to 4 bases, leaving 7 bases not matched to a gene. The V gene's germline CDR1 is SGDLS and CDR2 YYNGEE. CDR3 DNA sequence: TGTGCCAGCAGCGCAACCGGGACAGAATACAATGAGCAGTTCTTC. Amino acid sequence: CASSATGTEYNEQFF.

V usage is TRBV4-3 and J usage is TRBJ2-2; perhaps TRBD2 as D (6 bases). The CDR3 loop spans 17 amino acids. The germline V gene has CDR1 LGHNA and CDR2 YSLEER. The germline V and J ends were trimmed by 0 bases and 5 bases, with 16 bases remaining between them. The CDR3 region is CASSQEFRAGRTGELFF. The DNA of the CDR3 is TGCGCCAGCAGCCAAGAATTCAGGGCGGGAAGGACCGGGGAGCTGTTTTTT.

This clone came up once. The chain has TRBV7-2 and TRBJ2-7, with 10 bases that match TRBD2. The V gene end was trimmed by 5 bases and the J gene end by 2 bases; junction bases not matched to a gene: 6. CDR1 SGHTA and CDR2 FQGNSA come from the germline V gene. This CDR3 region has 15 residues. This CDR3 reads CASSGPAGGPYEQYF. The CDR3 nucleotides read TGTGCCAGCAGCGGCCCAGCGGGGGGGCCCTACGAGCAGTACTTC.

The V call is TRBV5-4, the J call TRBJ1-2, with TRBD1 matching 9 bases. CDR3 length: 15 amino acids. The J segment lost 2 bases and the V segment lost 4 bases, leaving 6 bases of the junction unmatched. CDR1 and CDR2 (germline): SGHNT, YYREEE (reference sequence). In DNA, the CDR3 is TGTGCCAGCAGCGGATCCGGGACAGGGAACTATGGCTACACCTTC. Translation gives CASSGSGTGNYGYTF.

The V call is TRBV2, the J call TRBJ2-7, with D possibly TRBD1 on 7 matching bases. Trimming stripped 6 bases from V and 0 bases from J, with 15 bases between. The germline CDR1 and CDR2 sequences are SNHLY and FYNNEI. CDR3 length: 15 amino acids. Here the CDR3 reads CASRLTGTGSYEQYF. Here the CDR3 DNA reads TGTGCCAGCAGGCTGACAGGGACTGGCTCCTACGAGCAGTACTTC.

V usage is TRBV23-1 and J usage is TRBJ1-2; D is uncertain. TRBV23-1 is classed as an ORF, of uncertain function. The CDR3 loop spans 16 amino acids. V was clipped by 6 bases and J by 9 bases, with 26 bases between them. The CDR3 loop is CASSSGVWDMGRCYTF. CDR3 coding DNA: TGCGCCAGCAGCTCCGGGGTTTGGGATATGGGAAGGTGCTACACCTTC.